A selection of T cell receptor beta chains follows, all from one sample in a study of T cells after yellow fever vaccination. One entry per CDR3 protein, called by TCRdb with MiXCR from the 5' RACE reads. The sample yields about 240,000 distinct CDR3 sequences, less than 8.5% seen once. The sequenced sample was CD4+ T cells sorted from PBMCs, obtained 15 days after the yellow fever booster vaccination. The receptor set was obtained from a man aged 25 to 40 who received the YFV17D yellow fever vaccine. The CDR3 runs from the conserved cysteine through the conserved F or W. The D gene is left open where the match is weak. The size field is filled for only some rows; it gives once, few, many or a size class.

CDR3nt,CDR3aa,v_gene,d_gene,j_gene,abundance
TGTGCCAGCAGCCACAGCAGGGGGTCATCGGGAGCACGGCTCGAGCAGTACTTC,CASSHSRGSSGARLEQYF,TRBV3-1,.,TRBJ2-7,.
TGTGCCAGTAGTAAGAGACTAGCGGGAAATTACAATGAGCAGTTCTTC,CASSKRLAGNYNEQFF,TRBV19,TRBD2,TRBJ2-1,many
TGTGCCAGCAGTTCCCCCCCAGTACAAGAGACCCAGTACTTC,CASSSPPVQETQYF,TRBV6-5,.,TRBJ2-5,many
TGTGCCAGCAGGACTTATGGGGGAGATCCTTTCAGCACAGATACGCAGTATTTT,CASRTYGGDPFSTDTQYF,TRBV27,.,TRBJ2-3,few
TGTGCCAGCAGCTCTTGGGGGCGGGGAAGCTCCTACGAGCAGTACTTC,CASSSWGRGSSYEQYF,TRBV5-5,.,TRBJ2-7,few
TGTGCCAGCAGCCAAGGCCTAGCGGGGTTCACAGATACGCAGTATTTT,CASSQGLAGFTDTQYF,TRBV3-1,TRBD2,TRBJ2-3,few
TGTGCCAGCAGCTTAGAACCCAGGGCAGGCTACGAGCAGTACTTC,CASSLEPRAGYEQYF,TRBV11-2,.,TRBJ2-7,.
TGTGCCAGTAGTATTACAATTTCAGATACGCAGTATTTT,CASSITISDTQYF,TRBV19,.,TRBJ2-3,.
TGTGCCAGCAGACCGGGACAGGGGAAGCAGCCCCAGCATTTT,CASRPGQGKQPQHF,TRBV12-3/TRBV12-4,TRBD1,TRBJ1-5,few
TGTGCCACCAGTGATCCGAGCGCGTCTGGGGCCAACGTCCTGACTTTC,CATSDPSASGANVLTF,TRBV24-1,.,TRBJ2-6,few
TGTGCCTGGAAGGGGGAGTACCAACCTGAAGCTTTCTTT,CAWKGEYQPEAFF,TRBV30,.,TRBJ1-1,few
TGTGCCAGCAGCTTAGGAGTCAGGGACACTGAAGCTTTCTTT,CASSLGVRDTEAFF,TRBV11-2,.,TRBJ1-1,many
TGCAGTGCTAACAGGGGCTACGAGCAGTACTTC,CSANRGYEQYF,TRBV20-1,TRBD1,TRBJ2-7,few
TGTGCCAGCAGCTCACCGGGACAGGGCCCTAAGTGGGAGCAGTATTTT,CASSSPGQGPKWEQYF,TRBV7-2,TRBD1,TRBJ2-3,.
TGCGCCAGCAGCTTAGCCTTGGGCGTAGGCTATGGCTACACCTTC,CASSLALGVGYGYTF,TRBV5-1,.,TRBJ1-2,many
TGTGCCGCCAGCGGGAGGCCAGTGGGAGAGCAGTTCTTC,CAASGRPVGEQFF,TRBV2,TRBD2,TRBJ2-1,many
TGCGCCAGCACCCCTCGGGACAGCCTGACTCCTTCCTACGAGCAGTACTTC,CASTPRDSLTPSYEQYF,TRBV5-1,TRBD1,TRBJ2-7,many
TGTGCCAGCAGCCCTACAAACTCGAGAGCTTTCTTT,CASSPTNSRAFF,TRBV7-9,.,TRBJ1-1,.
TGTGCCAGCAGTGACGGACTAGCGGGTGGCACCGGGGAGCTGTTTTTT,CASSDGLAGGTGELFF,TRBV28,TRBD2,TRBJ2-2,many
TGCAGTGCTAGAGATCGGTCTAGCGGATACAATGAGCAGTTCTTC,CSARDRSSGYNEQFF,TRBV20-1,TRBD2,TRBJ2-1,many
TGTGCCAGCAGCCAAGTCGAAGGGGGCACTGAGCAGTTCTTC,CASSQVEGGTEQFF,TRBV3-2,.,TRBJ2-1,many
TGTGCCAGCTCACCAGGCGGACAACAAGAGACCCAGTACTTC,CASSPGGQQETQYF,TRBV18,.,TRBJ2-5,.
TGTGCCAGCAGCTCGCGAAGGGACAGGGCCTACGAGCAGTACTTC,CASSSRRDRAYEQYF,TRBV7-8,TRBD1,TRBJ2-7,many
TGTGCCAGCAGACTACAGGGGGCGTTCTACGAGCAGTACTTC,CASRLQGAFYEQYF,TRBV3-1,TRBD1,TRBJ2-7,many
TGTGCCAGCAGCTTATGGGTTCAGCCCCAGCATTTT,CASSLWVQPQHF,TRBV7-9,.,TRBJ1-5,few
TGCGCCAGCAAAAGGACAGGGGACTACACTGAAGCTTTCTTT,CASKRTGDYTEAFF,TRBV5-1,TRBD1,TRBJ1-1,.